The source of this TCR beta chain is a study of T cells in Graves' hyperthyroidism and ophthalmopathy. For the study at large: Blood from the periphery was taken at initial diagnosis, before any treatment.

Hyperthyroidism of Graves' type that showed no ophthalmopathy progression within 18 months was stable. Hyperthyroidism patients were newly diagnosed, had disease duration under 2 months, and were aged 18 to 65 years. The authors took PBMCs from 10 ml fresh peripheral blood. This clonotype came up many times. TCR beta CDR3 regions were amplified from RNA. The primer set for the first-round RT-PCR of the TCR CDR3 was HTBI. TCRdb re-derived calls from the multiplex PCR reads in MiXCR, one entry per CDR3 protein. The sample shows hundreds of thousands of distinct CDR3 sequences, roughly 25% of them seen only once. The sample comprised blood. The clonotype originates from a man aged 45 to 65 with Graves' hyperthyroidism.

The CDR3 DNA reads as TGTGCCAGCAGTCGCCGGGACAGGGAATCAGGGGAGCAGTACTTC. Protein sequence: CASSRRDRESGEQYF. V gene TRBV28 combines with J gene TRBJ2-7; 9 bases map to TRBD1. The CDR3 loop spans 15 amino acids. The J segment lost 7 bases and the V segment lost 5 bases, leaving 12 bases of the junction unmatched. CDR1 is MDHEN, CDR2 SYDVKM, per germline.